This T cell receptor beta chain emerged from a study of identifying expanded T cells in peripheral blood. Healthy donors had no documented immune events, such as infections, while sampled. Repertoires were generated with immunoSEQ multiplex PCR, while TCRdb's copy carries only in-frame clones and drops some. Here the sample spans roughly 100,000 clones, 70% to 90% being singletons. The CDR3 covers 14 residues. Germline V gene lookup returns CDR1 MDHEN and CDR2 SYDVKM. Trimming removed 10 bases at V and 1 base at J, with 14 bases between. The count of this clone is one. The chain couples TRBV28 to TRBJ1-3, with D unresolved. The receptor comes from a person aged 18 to 70 in good health. The sequenced sample was blood. CDR3 in amino acids: CATLGWISGNTIYF. The CDR3 DNA is TGTGCCACCCTTGGTTGGATTTCTGGAAACACCATATATTTT. The variable domain in full, completed from reference TRBV28 and TRBJ1-3, reads DVKVTQSSRYLVKRTGEKVFLECVQDMDHENMFWYRQDPGLGLRLIYFSYDVKMKEKGDIPEGYSVSREKKERFSLILESASTNQTSMYLCATLGWISGNTIYFGEGSWLTVV.